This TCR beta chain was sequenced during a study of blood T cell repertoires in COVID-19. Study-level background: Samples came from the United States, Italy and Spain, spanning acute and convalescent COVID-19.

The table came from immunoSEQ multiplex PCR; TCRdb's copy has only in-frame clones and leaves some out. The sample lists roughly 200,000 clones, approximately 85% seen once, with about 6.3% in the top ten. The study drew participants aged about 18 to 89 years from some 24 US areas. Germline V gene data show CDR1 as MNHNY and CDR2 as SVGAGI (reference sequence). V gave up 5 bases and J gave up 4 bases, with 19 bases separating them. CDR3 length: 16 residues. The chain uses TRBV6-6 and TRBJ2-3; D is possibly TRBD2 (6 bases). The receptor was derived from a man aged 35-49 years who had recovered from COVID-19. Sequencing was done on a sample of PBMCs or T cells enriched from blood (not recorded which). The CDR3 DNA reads TGTGCCAGCAGTCCAGGACTAATAGGAGAGTCAGATACGCAGTATTTT. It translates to CASSPGLIGESDTQYF.